Following are 21 T cell receptor beta chains from one sample sequenced in a study of OX40 agonist ivuxolimab in advanced cancers. TCRdb's table, derived via immunoSEQ multiplex PCR, lists solely in-frame clones and lacks some. The sample carries approximately 70,000 clones, about 85% recorded once. The sequenced sample was CD4+ or CD8+ T cells sorted from blood, obtained in a trial of the OX40 agonist ivuxolimab. The receptors stem from an adult with an advanced solid tumor such as melanoma, head and neck, liver or kidney cancer.

The chain carries TRBV7-3 and TRBJ2-2, with TRBD2 matching over 7 bases. The CDR3 is made up of 15 amino acids. Germline assignment: CDR1 SGHTA and CDR2 FQGTGA. The ends lost 3 bases at V and 3 bases at J; junction bases unmatched: 4. CDR3 sequence (DNA): TGTGCCAGCAGCTTGGGGAGGGAGTACACCGGGGAGCTGTTTTTT. Amino acid sequence: CASSLGREYTGELFF.

The rearrangement uses TRBV5-6 and TRBJ1-2; perhaps TRBD1 as D (6 bases). The germline gives CDR1 SGHDT, CDR2 YYEEEE. V was pared by 4 bases and J by 5 bases, with 18 bases between. This CDR3 comprises 15 residues. The CDR3 sequence: CASSPSLGAHYGYTF. The CDR3 nucleotides are TGTGCCAGCAGCCCAAGTCTGGGGGCGCATTATGGCTACACCTTC.

The sample holds a few counts of this clone. The V and J genes are TRBV20-1 and TRBJ2-5; D is unclear. Trimming left V 3 bases short and J 4 bases short, with 6 bases between. The germline V gene has CDR1 DFQATT and CDR2 SNEGSKA (reference sequence). This CDR3 is 11 amino acids long. In DNA form, the CDR3 reads TGCAGTGCTAGGCCCGGAGAGACCCAGTACTTC. It yields the protein CSARPGETQYF.

The chain employs TRBV6-6 and TRBJ2-5; D is perhaps TRBD1 or TRBD2 (5 bases each). Per the germline V gene, CDR1 is MNHNY and CDR2 is SVGAGI (reference sequence). Trimming cost V 5 bases and J 11 bases, with 18 bases left between them. The CDR3 length is 13 residues. CDR3 in DNA: TGTGCCAGCAGTCCAGGGTTCGGGTGGGAGCAGTACTTC. Protein product: CASSPGFGWEQYF.

The chain has TRBV5-1 and TRBJ2-3; no firm D call. This CDR3 contains 16 residues. Germline-derived CDR1 and CDR2 are SGHRS and YFSETQ. Trimming removed 0 bases from V and 5 bases from J, with 16 bases in between. This CDR3 is CASSLEARGKIDTQYF. CDR3 DNA sequence: TGCGCCAGCAGCTTGGAGGCGCGTGGGAAGATAGATACGCAGTATTTT.

The chain employs TRBV6-5 and TRBJ2-7; TRBD1 matches at 10 bases. J was trimmed by 2 bases and V by 8 bases; bases with no gene match: 6. CDR1 MNHEY and CDR2 SVGAGI come from the germline V gene. The CDR3 runs 14 residues. DNA for the CDR3: TGTGCCAGCGTTAGGGGACAGGGGCCCTACGAGCAGTACTTC. Translation: CASVRGQGPYEQYF.

V usage is TRBV7-9 and J usage is TRBJ1-1; TRBD1 matches 9 bases. Germline assignment: CDR1 SEHNR and CDR2 FQNEAQ (reference sequence). V trimming: 5 bases; J trimming: 3 bases; junction bases outside the gene matches: 7. CDR3 length: 15 amino acids. CDR3 coding DNA: TGTGCCAGCAGCCCGGGACAGGGTTTGTACACTGAAGCTTTCTTT. Protein product: CASSPGQGLYTEAFF. Looking up the rest from reference TRBV7-9 and TRBJ1-1 gives the full variable domain: DTGVSQNPRHKITKRGQNVTFRCDPISEHNRLYWYRQTLGQGPEFLTYFQNEAQLEKSRLLSDRFSAERPKGSFSTLEIQRTEQGDSAMYLCASSPGQGLYTEAFFGQGTRLTVV.

V gene TRBV7-2 combines with J gene TRBJ2-7, with TRBD1 matching over 8 bases. This CDR3 is 13 amino acids long. Germline V gene lookup returns CDR1 SGHTA and CDR2 FQGNSA. Trimming at V came to 7 bases and at J to 3 bases, leaving 5 bases not matched to a gene. The CDR3 sequence: CASIGTGSYEQYF. The CDR3 DNA is TGTGCCAGCATTGGGACAGGCAGCTACGAGCAGTACTTC.

The V call is TRBV10-3, the J call TRBJ2-3; 7 nucleotides agree with TRBD1. Per the germline V gene, CDR1 is ENHRY and CDR2 is SYGVKD. The CDR3 has 15 residues. With 8 bases clipped from V and 6 bases from J, the junction kept 14 bases outside the gene matches. CDR3 amino acids: CAIGQMTGSGDTQYF. The CDR3 DNA sequence: TGTGCCATCGGTCAAATGACAGGGTCAGGGGATACGCAGTATTTT.

This clone is a singleton in its sample. The V gene is TRBV5-1, the J gene TRBJ1-1; 10 nucleotides line up with TRBD1. V shed 4 bases, J shed 1 base, and the junction held 4 bases outside the gene matches. The CDR3 runs to 15 residues. The V gene's germline CDR1 is SGHRS and CDR2 YFSETQ. The CDR3 region has the DNA TGCGCCAGCAGCCAGGGACAGGGGCAGAACACTGAAGCTTTCTTT. Protein sequence: CASSQGQGQNTEAFF. Full variable domain (rest looked up from reference TRBV5-1 and TRBJ1-1): KAGVTQTPRYLIKTRGQQVTLSCSPISGHRSVSWYQQTPGQGLQFLFEYFSETQRNKGNFPGRFSGRQFSNSRSEMNVSTLELGDSALYLCASSQGQGQNTEAFFGQGTRLTVV.

The rearrangement links TRBV18 to TRBJ2-1, with D possibly TRBD1 on 6 matching bases. CDR1 and CDR2 from the germline V gene are KGHSH and LQKENI. CDR3 length: 13 residues. V was shortened by 1 base and J by 6 bases, with 7 bases between the two germline ends. The CDR3 is CASSPRGGNEQFF. The CDR3 coding sequence is TGTGCCAGCTCACCACGAGGGGGCAATGAGCAGTTCTTC. The full variable domain, its missing parts supplied by reference TRBV18 and TRBJ2-1, is NAGVMQNPRHLVRRRGQEARLRCSPMKGHSHVYWYRQLPEEGLKFMVYLQKENIIDESGMPKERFSAEFPKEGPSILRIQQVVRGDSAAYFCASSPRGGNEQFFGPGTRLTVL.

Written as DNA, the CDR3 is TGTGCCAGCAGTGACCGACAGGGCCGAGGGCCCCAGCATTTT. Translated, it gives CASSDRQGRGPQHF. The gene calls are TRBV25-1 and TRBJ1-5, with TRBD1 identical over 7 bases. The CDR3 runs to 14 residues. Germline assignment: CDR1 MGHDK and CDR2 SYGVNS. Trimming removed 3 bases from V and 9 bases from J; junction bases left unmatched: 8.

The chain has TRBV7-2 and TRBJ2-5; 9 nucleotides match TRBD1. The CDR3 has 15 residues. With 2 bases clipped from V and 5 bases from J, the junction kept 6 bases outside the gene matches. The germline V gene has CDR1 SGHTA and CDR2 FQGNSA. The CDR3 protein is CASSLTGGSGETQYF. The CDR3 region has the DNA TGTGCCAGCAGCTTAACAGGGGGCAGTGGGGAGACCCAGTACTTC. Combining the CDR3 with reference TRBV7-2 and TRBJ2-5 gives the whole variable domain GAGVSQSPSNKVTEKGKDVELRCDPISGHTALYWYRQSLGQGLEFLIYFQGNSAPDKSGLPSDRFSAERTGGSVSTLTIQRTQQEDSAVYLCASSLTGGSGETQYFGPGTRLLVL.

There are a few counts of this clone. This sequence joins TRBV11-3 and TRBJ2-3; D might be TRBD2 (6 bases). V was pared by 5 bases and J by 9 bases, with 15 bases between. The CDR3 length is 13 residues. Germline CDR1 SGHNT, CDR2 YENEEA. As DNA, the CDR3 is TGTGCCAGCAGCCTGACGTCTAGCGCAACGCAGTATTTT. Amino acids: CASSLTSSATQYF. Full variable domain (remainder filled in from reference TRBV11-3 and TRBJ2-3): EAGVVQSPRYKIIEKKQPVAFWCNPISGHNTLYWYLQNLGQGPELLIRYENEEAVDDSQLPKDRFSAERLKGVDSTLKIQPAELGDSAVYLCASSLTSSATQYFGPGTRLTVL.

V usage is TRBV7-9 and J usage is TRBJ2-3; no firm D call. The CDR3 sequence is 13 residues long. Germline V gene lookup returns CDR1 SEHNR and CDR2 FQNEAQ (reference sequence). V was trimmed by 2 bases and J by 5 bases, leaving 8 bases between them. The CDR3 loop reads CASSLNSEDTQYF. The CDR3 DNA sequence: TGTGCCAGCAGCTTAAATTCAGAAGATACGCAGTATTTT.

The chain couples TRBV5-1 to TRBJ2-1, with 12 bases aligning to TRBD2. The germline CDR1 and CDR2 sequences are SGHRS and YFSETQ. CDR3 length: 15 amino acids. J lost 4 bases, V lost 4 bases, and 3 bases had no gene match. CDR3 DNA sequence: TGCGCCAGCAGCCGGACTAGCGGGGTTTACAATGAGCAGTTCTTC. This sequence encodes CASSRTSGVYNEQFF. Based on the CDR3 plus reference TRBV5-1 and TRBJ2-1, the full variable domain is KAGVTQTPRYLIKTRGQQVTLSCSPISGHRSVSWYQQTPGQGLQFLFEYFSETQRNKGNFPGRFSGRQFSNSRSEMNVSTLELGDSALYLCASSRTSGVYNEQFFGPGTRLTVL.

The chain joins TRBV27 to TRBJ2-1; 7 positions match TRBD1. The V and J ends lost 5 bases and 6 bases, in that order; junction bases with no gene match: 4. Germline-derived CDR1 and CDR2 are MNHEY and SMNVEV (reference sequence). The CDR3 sequence is 13 residues long. This CDR3 is CASSKGQTNEQFF. CDR3 in DNA: TGTGCCAGCAGTAAGGGACAGACCAATGAGCAGTTCTTC.

The chain links TRBV5-1 to TRBJ2-5; D is ambiguous. Germline V gene sequence: CDR1 SGHRS, CDR2 YFSETQ. CDR3 length: 15 amino acids. Trimming shortened V by 1 base and J by 0 bases, and 10 bases separated the two germline ends. The CDR3 spells CASSLSGVNQETQYF. The DNA for the CDR3 is TGCGCCAGCAGCTTGAGTGGCGTTAACCAAGAGACCCAGTACTTC. Full variable domain (outside the CDR3, taken from reference TRBV5-1 and TRBJ2-5): KAGVTQTPRYLIKTRGQQVTLSCSPISGHRSVSWYQQTPGQGLQFLFEYFSETQRNKGNFPGRFSGRQFSNSRSEMNVSTLELGDSALYLCASSLSGVNQETQYFGPGTRLLVL.

This clone was counted between two and nine times. The V and J genes are TRBV27 and TRBJ1-3; D unresolved. V was trimmed by 5 bases and J by 4 bases, leaving 9 bases between them. CDR3 length: 13 amino acids. CDR1 and CDR2 from the germline V gene are MNHEY and SMNVEV (reference sequence). CDR3 amino acids: CASSASKGNTIYF. The CDR3 bases are TGTGCCAGCAGTGCCTCAAAGGGAAACACCATATATTTT.

The chain combines TRBV7-6 with TRBJ2-3; D unresolved. The CDR3 is 14 residues long. Germline loops: CDR1 SGHVS, CDR2 FNYEAQ. Trimming left V 1 base short and J 3 bases short, with 8 bases between. Written as DNA, the CDR3 is TGTGCCAGCAGCTTAGGGCCGCTAACAGATACGCAGTATTTT. It yields the protein CASSLGPLTDTQYF.

The chain uses TRBV15 and TRBJ1-5; 7 nucleotides line up with TRBD1. Germline CDR1 and CDR2: LNHNV and YYDKDF (reference sequence). With 3 bases clipped from V and 6 bases from J, the junction kept 2 bases outside the gene matches. The CDR3 has 13 amino acids. The CDR3 loop is CATSSNRGQPQHF. Written as DNA, the CDR3 is TGTGCCACCAGCAGTAACAGGGGTCAGCCCCAGCATTTT.